Listed below are T cell receptor beta chains from one sample, sequenced in a study of CD8 T cells in ankylosing spondylitis. TCRdb re-derived calls from the 5' RACE reads in MiXCR, one entry per CDR3 protein. The sample contains 150,000 to 200,000 distinct CDR3 sequences, over 10% of which appear only once. The sequenced sample was blood, either unsorted or a sorted T cell fraction (not recorded which). These receptors originate from a female donor with ankylosing spondylitis or in good health (not recorded which). Both conserved end residues are part of each CDR3. D genes are given only for firm matches. Expanded clones get a size class; other rows say once, few or many, or leave the size out.

V	size	D	J	CDR3	DNA
TRBV7-3	few	NA	TRBJ1-2	CASSPGANYGYTF	TGTGCCAGCAGCCCGGGAGCTAACTATGGCTACACCTTC
TRBV12-3/TRBV12-4	few	NA	TRBJ2-2	CASSLNDYGELFF	TGTGCCAGCAGTTTGAACGACTACGGGGAGCTGTTTTTT
TRBV10-3	many	TRBD1	TRBJ2-1	CAISPGQGAGEQFF	TGTGCCATCAGTCCGGGACAGGGGGCTGGGGAGCAGTTCTTC
TRBV12-3/TRBV12-4	many	TRBD1	TRBJ1-2	CASSSPGQGVYGYTF	TGTGCCAGCAGTTCACCGGGACAGGGAGTCTATGGCTACACCTTC
TRBV6-2/TRBV6-3	NA	TRBD1	TRBJ2-6	CASRKTGIFDSGANVLTF	TGTGCCAGCAGAAAGACAGGGATCTTTGACTCTGGGGCCAACGTCCTGACTTTC
TRBV7-8	many	TRBD1	TRBJ2-1	CASSWQGAGQFF	TGTGCCAGCAGCTGGCAGGGGGCTGGGCAGTTCTTC
TRBV7-9	NA	NA	TRBJ1-2	CASSLGSNYGYPF	TGTGCCAGCAGCTTAGGGTCTAACTATGGCTACCCCTTC
TRBV5-1	many	TRBD1	TRBJ2-5	CASSQTGETQYF	TGCGCCAGCAGCCAGACAGGGGAGACCCAGTACTTC
TRBV18	NA	NA	TRBJ1-5	CASATGSNQPQHF	TGTGCCAGCGCTACCGGTTCCAATCAGCCCCAGCATTTT
TRBV3-1	many	TRBD2	TRBJ2-3	CASSRRLAGASDTQYF	TGTGCCAGCAGCCGTAGACTAGCGGGAGCGTCGGATACGCAGTATTTT
TRBV28	few	TRBD2	TRBJ2-7	CASNRGLAGGYEQYF	TGTGCCAGCAACAGGGGACTAGCGGGAGGCTACGAGCAGTACTTC